This T cell receptor beta chain was sequenced for a study of early T cells in non-severe SARS-CoV-2 infection. Across the whole study: Bulk RNA from unsorted whole blood was sequenced; chains were unpaired.

In this sample, this clonotype turned up many times. cDNA molecules, individually, were tagged with unique molecular identifiers. TCRdb used MiXCR to reprocess the 5' RACE reads, holding one entry per CDR3 protein. The sample shows around 62,000 distinct CDR3 sequences, roughly 12% of them seen only once. The CDR3 is made up of 17 amino acids. The germline V and J ends were trimmed by 5 bases and 7 bases, with 24 bases remaining between them. Germline V gives CDR1 SEHNR, CDR2 FQNEAQ (reference sequence). The chain recombines TRBV7-9 with TRBJ2-1; the D gene is possibly TRBD2 (5 bases). This TCR came from an adult who was a healthcare worker with PCR-confirmed SARS-CoV-2 infection or an uninfected control (not recorded which). The sequenced sample consisted of whole blood. The CDR3 region has the DNA TGTGCCAGCAGCCCCGCCGCGGGTAAGCACATAAAGAATGAGCAGTTCTTC. It is translated as CASSPAAGKHIKNEQFF.